This T cell receptor beta chain was obtained from a study of T cell repertoires in cytomegalovirus infection. On the study more broadly: HLA-B-restricted CMV epitopes that are well studied, plus recently identified HLA-C-restricted ones, were used by the study. It was the public TCR beta signatures that indicated both CMV infection and matching HLA type. Study-wide points: Of the TCR beta families, the public ones yielded a cumulative frequency that identified carriers of CMV plus the relevant HLA. Dominating the ex vivo response were TCR beta clonotypes that were CMV-specific and HLA-C-restricted.

One entry per CDR3 protein, called by TCRdb with MiXCR from the reads. The data show about 700,000 distinct CDR3 sequences, roughly a third seen once. Ten or more counts support this clonotype. The antigen remains unidentified. V lost 0 bases to trimming and J lost 5 bases, with 10 bases between them. CDR3 size: 14 residues. CDR1 and CDR2 (germline): SEHNR, FQNEAQ (reference sequence). The rearrangement uses TRBV7-9 and TRBJ1-1, with D possibly matching TRBD1 (6 bases). The TCR sequence derives from a human donor in good health (CMV status not recorded). Some clones in this sample may be carry-over from other donors' samples. The source was cultured PBMCs, collected from culture after CMV antigen stimulation. Here the CDR3 DNA reads TGTGCCAGCAGCTTAGCCGGGGGGCGGACTGAAGCTTTCTTT. Its translation: CASSLAGGRTEAFF.